Each of the 22 T cell receptor beta chains below was sequenced from the same sample in a study of cytomegalovirus exposure and HLA in healthy donors. Both 60 Vbeta primers and 13 Jbeta primers went into the PCR. Sequencing was performed with immunoSEQ multiplex PCR; in TCRdb, only in-frame clones are kept and a portion is missing. The data contain roughly 160,000 clones, under 80% of them singletons. The specimen was PBMCs. These receptors came from a man aged 40-50 years in good health and CMV-seronegative.

This chain connects TRBV30 to TRBJ1-6; 10 bases match TRBD1. V shed 4 bases and J 6 bases; nucleotides not matched to a gene: 12. CDR1 is GTSNPN, CDR2 SVGIG, per germline (reference sequence). The CDR3 is 17 amino acids. CDR3 DNA sequence: TGTGCCTGGACGCGAGGGGGACAGGGGAGAGGTAATTCACCCCTCCACTTT. Its translation is CAWTRGGQGRGNSPLHF.

The V call is TRBV2, the J call TRBJ2-5; perhaps TRBD1 as D (6 bases). The DNA end lines up better with TRBJ2-7; the J call may be wrong. CDR1 is SNHLY and CDR2 is FYNNEI in the germline V gene. This CDR3 is built from 14 residues. In DNA form, the CDR3 reads TGTGCCAGCAGTGTATTTGGCAGGGGTTACGAGCAGTACTTC. Residues: CASSVFGRGYEQYF.

This chain joins TRBV5-1 and TRBJ2-7; a possible D gene is TRBD2 (6 bases). V gave up 7 bases and J gave up 0 bases, with 14 bases separating them. The germline CDR1 and CDR2 sequences are SGHRS and YFSETQ. The CDR3 length is 14 residues. CDR3 coding DNA: TGCGCCAGCTCCCGGGACGGGGGCTCCTACGAGCAGTACTTC. Encoded protein: CASSRDGGSYEQYF. The variable domain in full, with the rest retrieved from reference TRBV5-1 and TRBJ2-7, is KAGVTQTPRYLIKTRGQQVTLSCSPISGHRSVSWYQQTPGQGLQFLFEYFSETQRNKGNFPGRFSGRQFSNSRSEMNVSTLELGDSALYLCASSRDGGSYEQYFGPGTRLTVT.

The gene calls are TRBV11-2 and TRBJ2-3; 10 nucleotides agree with TRBD1. With 6 bases clipped from V and 5 bases from J, the junction kept 8 bases outside the gene matches. The germline CDR1 and CDR2 sequences are SGHAT and FQNNGV. The CDR3 covers 15 residues. The CDR3: CASSLRQGARDTQYF. The CDR3 region has the DNA TGTGCCAGCAGTCTGAGACAGGGGGCAAGAGATACGCAGTATTTT.

The chain links TRBV5-8 to TRBJ2-2, with TRBD1 matching 8 bases. CDR1 is SGHTS, CDR2 YDEGEE, per germline. The CDR3 spans 17 residues. J was trimmed by 1 base and V by 2 bases; bases with no gene match: 7. The CDR3 loop is CASSLRPGQVNTGELFF. CDR3 sequence (DNA): TGTGCCAGCAGCTTAAGACCGGGACAGGTGAACACCGGGGAGCTGTTTTTT.

The chain joins TRBV4-3 to TRBJ2-5; 7 bases match TRBD1. The DNA end lines up better with TRBJ2-7; the J call may be wrong. The CDR3 runs to 15 residues. In germline, CDR1 is LGHNA, CDR2 YSLEER. The CDR3 nucleotides are TGCGCCAGCAGCCAAGATAGGACAGGAATCTACGAGCAGTACTTC. This encodes CASSQDRTGIYEQYF.

The gene calls are TRBV6-5 and TRBJ1-4, with D uncertain. Germline V lookup: CDR1 MNHEY, CDR2 SVGAGI. Trimming removed 0 bases from V and 1 base from J, with 9 bases in between. This CDR3 has 16 residues. The CDR3 DNA sequence: TGTGCCAGCAGTTACTCTTTCCGGGGAACTAATGAAAAACTGTTTTTT. Translated: CASSYSFRGTNEKLFF.

V and J are TRBV9 and TRBJ1-2; D may be TRBD1 (5 bases). V lost 3 bases and J lost 1, with 7 bases in between. CDR1 and CDR2 (germline): SGDLS, YYNGEE. The CDR3 loop spans 13 amino acids. The CDR3 is CASSGRGNYGYTF. In nucleotides, the CDR3 is TGTGCCAGCAGCGGGAGGGGTAACTATGGCTACACCTTC.

The rearrangement links TRBV2 to TRBJ2-1, with TRBD1 identical over 12 bases. CDR3 length equals 15 residues. The ends lost 6 bases at V and 9 bases at J; junction bases unmatched: 9. Germline loops: CDR1 SNHLY, CDR2 FYNNEI. CDR3 bases: TGTGCCAGCAGACATTCCGGGACAGGGGGCGTTGAGCAGTTCTTC. This sequence encodes CASRHSGTGGVEQFF. The full variable domain, rest sourced from reference TRBV2 and TRBJ2-1, is EPEVTQTPSHQVTQMGQEVILRCVPISNHLYFYWYRQILGQKVEFLVSFYNNEISEKSEIFDDQFSVERPDGSNFTLKIRSTKLEDSAMYFCASRHSGTGGVEQFFGPGTRLTVL.

The chain recombines TRBV18 with TRBJ2-3, with 8 bases identical to TRBD1. The CDR3 length is 16 residues. Trimming cost V 4 bases and J 3 bases; bases outside gene matches: 9. The germline V gene encodes CDR1 KGHSH and CDR2 LQKENI. This CDR3 is CASSQQPGQETDTQYF. The CDR3 coding sequence is TGTGCCAGCTCACAACAACCGGGACAGGAGACAGATACGCAGTATTTT.

The gene calls are TRBV10-3 and TRBJ1-6, with TRBD1 identical over 8 bases. This CDR3 region has 14 residues. Unmatched junction bases numbered 10, after V lost 8 bases and J lost 10 bases. Germline CDR1 reads ENHRY; CDR2 reads SYGVKD. The CDR3 DNA sequence: TGTGCCATCTCCGGACAGGGACAAGGATCACCCCTCCACTTT. This translates into CAISGQGQGSPLHF.

This clone was detected a few times. The chain joins TRBV7-8 to TRBJ1-2; no clear D. V was cut by 1 base and J by 6 bases, with 9 bases left in between. This CDR3 has 13 amino acids. CDR1 is SGHVS, CDR2 FQNEAQ, per germline. The CDR3 DNA follows: TGTGCCAGCAGCTTAGTCGGGAGGAATGGCTACACCTTC. As protein: CASSLVGRNGYTF.

The V and J genes are TRBV19 and TRBJ2-7, with TRBD1 matching 9 bases. Germline V gene sequence: CDR1 LNHDA, CDR2 SQIVND (reference sequence). The junction had 8 bases not matched to a gene; V was cut back by 3 bases and J by 5 bases. This CDR3 has 15 amino acids. This chain's CDR3 is CASSILGQGTHEQYF. The CDR3 DNA is TGTGCCAGTAGTATTCTCGGACAGGGGACCCACGAGCAGTACTTC.

The rearrangement uses TRBV4-2 and TRBJ2-1, with TRBD2 matching over 7 bases. V trimming: 0 bases; J trimming: 4 bases; junction bases outside the gene matches: 0. This CDR3 is built from 14 residues. Germline V gene sequence: CDR1 LGHNA, CDR2 YNFKEQ. CDR3 region: CASSQDSGYNEQFF. In DNA form, the CDR3 reads TGTGCCAGCAGCCAAGATAGCGGGTACAATGAGCAGTTCTTC.

The rearrangement joins TRBV6-5 to TRBJ2-2, with 8 bases lining up with TRBD1. The germline V gene encodes CDR1 MNHEY and CDR2 SVGAGI. This CDR3 is 16 amino acids long. The V gene end was trimmed by 2 bases and the J gene end by 7 bases; junction bases not matched to a gene: 9. The CDR3 DNA sequence: TGTGCCAGCAGTTACAGATCAGGGGGCGCAAACGGGGAGCTGTTTTTT. The encoded protein is CASSYRSGGANGELFF.

The rearrangement links TRBV2 to TRBJ1-2; D is unresolved. V was trimmed by 5 bases and J by 8 bases, leaving 12 bases between them. CDR1 SNHLY and CDR2 FYNNEI come from the germline V gene. This CDR3 is 12 amino acids long. The CDR3 sequence: CASSKDGVGYTF. The CDR3 DNA sequence: TGTGCCAGCAGTAAGGACGGGGTAGGCTACACCTTC. The complete variable domain, with remaining parts taken from reference TRBV2 and TRBJ1-2, reads EPEVTQTPSHQVTQMGQEVILRCVPISNHLYFYWYRQILGQKVEFLVSFYNNEISEKSEIFDDQFSVERPDGSNFTLKIRSTKLEDSAMYFCASSKDGVGYTFGSGTRLTVV.

This clone was counted between two and nine times. The chain combines TRBV11-2 with TRBJ1-6, with 7 nucleotides matching TRBD1. The CDR3 loop spans 14 amino acids. The V segment lost 3 bases and the J segment 7 bases; nucleotides outside the gene matches: 3. CDR1 is SGHAT and CDR2 is FQNNGV in the germline V gene. In DNA form, the CDR3 reads TGTGCCAGCAGCTTTACCAGGGGGAATTCACCCCTCCACTTT. The encoded protein is CASSFTRGNSPLHF.

Here the CDR3 reads CASSQRGISRETQYF. Written as DNA, the CDR3 is TGTGCCAGCAGCCAACGAGGAATATCCAGAGAGACCCAGTACTTC. The chain carries TRBV14 and TRBJ2-5; no clear D gene. This CDR3 is 15 amino acids long. Germline values: CDR1 SGHDN, CDR2 FVKESK. Trimming removed 2 bases at V and 4 bases at J, with 14 bases between.

This clone was found once. J is TRBJ2-1 and V is TRBV19, with 8 bases lining up with TRBD2. Germline V gene sequence: CDR1 LNHDA, CDR2 SQIVND (reference sequence). The CDR3 extends over 16 amino acids. Losses at the gene ends were 3 bases for V and 4 bases for J; bases not matched to a gene: 8. The CDR3 region is CASSMLSGGVYNEQFF. The DNA for the CDR3 is TGTGCCAGTAGTATGCTCAGCGGGGGAGTATACAATGAGCAGTTCTTC.

The table lists this clone with a few counts. The chain joins TRBV5-1 to TRBJ2-1; D call uncertain. Germline CDR1 SGHRS, CDR2 YFSETQ. Trimming removed 4 bases from V and 9 bases from J, with 14 bases in between. This CDR3 has 13 amino acids. The CDR3 region is CASSAGSRREQFF. CDR3 nucleotide sequence: TGCGCCAGCAGCGCCGGGTCCCGTCGTGAGCAGTTCTTC.

The gene calls are TRBV7-6 and TRBJ2-5; D is unclear. Germline CDR1 and CDR2: SGHVS and FNYEAQ. This CDR3 has 14 amino acids. The ends were cut back, 2 bases at V and 1 base at J, with 8 bases in the middle. The CDR3 DNA sequence: TGTGCCAGCAGCTTAACGGTAGTCCAAGAGACCCAGTACTTC. Residues: CASSLTVVQETQYF.

The rearrangement joins TRBV20-1 to TRBJ2-7; the D is unclear. Germline CDR1 reads DFQATT; CDR2 reads SNEGSKA (reference sequence). CDR3 length: 11 residues. V lost 6 bases and J 3 bases, leaving 9 bases between the germline ends. CDR3 nucleotides: TGCAGTGCGCCACAGAACTACGAGCAGTACTTC. Protein product: CSAPQNYEQYF.